The source of this TCR beta chain is a study of blood T cell repertoires in COVID-19. This CDR3 has 14 amino acids. V shed 3 bases and J shed 0 bases, with 8 bases lying between them. CDR1 and CDR2 from the germline V gene are LNHNV and YYDKDF (reference sequence). Method: immunoSEQ multiplex PCR; TCRdb's copy keeps in-frame clones and lacks some. Altogether approximately 100,000 clones are present, roughly 84% being singletons, with the ten largest covering under 30%. This clonotype was obtained from a man between 60 and 75 years old with acute or convalescent COVID-19. What was sequenced was peripheral blood. V is TRBV15 and J is TRBJ1-1; tentative D call: TRBD1 (5 bases). The CDR3 DNA reads as TGTGCCACCAGCAGGGACATTTTGAACACTGAAGCTTTCTTT. Encoded protein: CATSRDILNTEAFF.